Presented here are 30 T cell receptor beta chains from one specimen sequenced in a study of blood T cell repertoires in COVID-19. The data were produced by immunoSEQ multiplex PCR, yet TCRdb's version contains in-frame clones alone and is incomplete. The sample yields roughly 260,000 clones, about nine tenths seen once. Sequenced input: peripheral blood. All receptors derive from a person between 18 and 35 years old with COVID-19, enrolled during active disease.

The chain recombines TRBV12-3 or TRBV12-4 with TRBJ2-3; D gene ambiguous. This CDR3 contains 11 residues. The ends were cut back, 6 bases at V and 2 bases at J, with 3 bases in the middle. CDR3: CASRLTDTQYF. In nucleotides, the CDR3 is TGTGCCAGCAGACTCACAGATACGCAGTATTTT.

The chain is built from TRBV19 and TRBJ2-3; TRBD2 aligns across 12 bases. This CDR3 spans 16 amino acids. Trimming at V came to 4 bases and at J to 3 bases, leaving 5 bases not matched to a gene. Germline values: CDR1 LNHDA, CDR2 SQIVND (reference sequence). The CDR3 sequence is CASSTRLAGETDTQYF. CDR3 coding DNA: TGTGCCAGTAGTACGCGACTAGCGGGAGAGACAGATACGCAGTATTTT.

The chain joins TRBV24-1 to TRBJ2-5, with D perhaps matching TRBD2 (6 bases). Trimming stripped 3 bases from V and 4 bases from J, with 14 bases between. The CDR3 runs 15 residues. From germline, CDR1 is KGHDR and CDR2 SFDVKD. DNA for the CDR3: TGTGCCACCAGTGATCCGAAGGAGGGTTTAGAGACCCAGTACTTC. Amino acids: CATSDPKEGLETQYF.

J is TRBJ2-7 and V is TRBV24-1; TRBD1 might be the D (5 bases). V gave up 4 bases and J gave up 6 bases, with 6 bases separating them. Germline assignment: CDR1 KGHDR and CDR2 SFDVKD. The CDR3 consists of 11 residues. CDR3 loop: CATSEGAEQYF. Written as DNA, the CDR3 is TGTGCCACCAGTGAAGGGGCCGAGCAGTACTTC.

V and J are TRBV4-2 and TRBJ1-1; tentative D call: TRBD1 (5 bases). The V gene lost 4 bases and the J gene lost 4 bases, with 10 bases spanning the gap. The germline V gene encodes CDR1 LGHNA and CDR2 YNFKEQ. The CDR3 totals 13 residues. The CDR3: CASSPSTVTEAFF. The CDR3 DNA is TGTGCCAGCAGCCCTTCGACAGTCACTGAAGCTTTCTTT.

The chain uses TRBV24-1 and TRBJ2-1, with D unclear. The length of the CDR3 is 13 residues. Trimming took off 3 bases at V and 7 bases at J, with 9 bases between the two ends. Germline V gives CDR1 KGHDR, CDR2 SFDVKD. The CDR3, as DNA: TGTGCCACCAGTGATGACATTAGAAATGAGCAGTTCTTC. Protein product: CATSDDIRNEQFF.

The V and J genes are TRBV27 and TRBJ2-7; weak D call: TRBD2 (5 bases). Germline V gives CDR1 MNHEY, CDR2 SMNVEV (reference sequence). The CDR3 runs 14 residues. V was cut by 0 bases and J by 0 bases, with 6 bases left in between. CDR3 region: CASSLSGSSYEQYF. CDR3 DNA: TGTGCCAGCAGTTTATCAGGGAGCTCCTACGAGCAGTACTTC.

J is TRBJ1-3 and V is TRBV24-1, with 7 nucleotides matching TRBD1. There are 19 residues in the CDR3. With V trimmed by 1 base and J by 7 bases, 18 bases remained unmatched. The V gene's germline CDR1 is KGHDR and CDR2 SFDVKD. The CDR3 DNA reads as TGTGCCACCAGTGATTTCACAGGGGAGTCTTTCCCCCGAGAGAACACCATATATTTT. It encodes CATSDFTGESFPRENTIYF.

The chain recombines TRBV3-1 (or the pseudogene TRBV3-2) with TRBJ2-1; TRBD2 agrees at 11 bases. The trim removed 1 base at V and 6 bases at J, leaving 2 bases unmatched. Germline CDR1 is LGHDT and CDR2 is YNNKEL (reference sequence). CDR3 length equals 15 residues. CDR3 in amino acids: CASSQGGTSGNEQFF. The CDR3 DNA sequence: TGTGCCAGCAGCCAAGGAGGGACTAGCGGCAATGAGCAGTTCTTC.

This clone was seen once. The chain employs TRBV9 and TRBJ2-1; TRBD2 aligns across 12 bases. V lost 3 bases, J lost 10 bases, and 14 bases stayed unmatched. Germline assignment: CDR1 SGDLS and CDR2 YYNGEE. CDR3 size: 17 residues. As DNA, the CDR3 is TGTGCCAGCAGCGGGTGGGCTAGCGGGAGGGCCCCAGAGGAGCAGTTCTTC. This sequence encodes CASSGWASGRAPEEQFF.

The chain combines TRBV7-2 with TRBJ2-2; D might be TRBD1 (5 bases). The germline V gene encodes CDR1 SGHTA and CDR2 FQGNSA. The CDR3 is made up of 14 amino acids. V lost 4 bases and J 8 bases, leaving 14 bases between the germline ends. CDR3 sequence: CASSSLRGRGELFF. The CDR3 nucleotides are TGTGCCAGCAGCTCATTAAGGGGTCGTGGGGAGCTGTTTTTT. The full variable domain, rest sourced from reference TRBV7-2 and TRBJ2-2, is GAGVSQSPSNKVTEKGKDVELRCDPISGHTALYWYRQSLGQGLEFLIYFQGNSAPDKSGLPSDRFSAERTGGSVSTLTIQRTQQEDSAVYLCASSSLRGRGELFFGEGSRLTVL.

The gene calls are TRBV7-9 and TRBJ2-2; 8 bases are a match to TRBD2. V lost 0 bases to trimming and J lost 4 bases; unmatched junction nucleotides: 4. Germline V CDR1 and CDR2: SEHNR, FQNEAQ (reference sequence). The CDR3 totals 16 residues. The chain's CDR3 is CASSLALAGLTGELFF. Written as DNA, the CDR3 is TGTGCCAGCAGCTTAGCTCTAGCGGGTCTCACCGGGGAGCTGTTTTTT.

The CDR3 region is CASSLVGVPYEQYF. CDR3 DNA sequence: TGTGCCAGCTCACTAGTCGGGGTTCCCTACGAGCAGTACTTC. V usage is TRBV18 and J usage is TRBJ2-7; TRBD2 might be the D (5 bases). Germline values: CDR1 KGHSH, CDR2 LQKENI. The CDR3 loop spans 14 amino acids. V was pared by 4 bases and J by 2 bases, with 12 bases between.

Note on this clone: The identical CDR3 is also encoded by other nucleotide sequences in the sample. This sequence joins TRBV11-2 and TRBJ1-2; 7 nucleotides align to TRBD1. V shed 3 bases and J 2 bases; nucleotides not matched to a gene: 3. The germline V gene has CDR1 SGHAT and CDR2 FQNNGV. The CDR3 runs to 14 residues. The CDR3 sequence: CASSLGQTNYGYTF. The CDR3 nucleotides read TGTGCCAGCAGCTTGGGACAGACGAACTATGGCTACACCTTC.

This chain links TRBV25-1 with TRBJ2-1; D is ambiguous. Germline values: CDR1 MGHDK, CDR2 SYGVNS. CDR3 length equals 15 residues. With 7 bases removed from V and 6 bases from J, the gap between germline ends came to 19 bases. CDR3: CASTPPVGLSNEQFF. CDR3 nucleotide sequence: TGTGCCAGCACCCCCCCGGTGGGCCTCAGCAATGAGCAGTTCTTC.

The chain employs TRBV6-5 and TRBJ1-1; 9 nucleotides align to TRBD1. Per the germline V gene, CDR1 is MNHEY and CDR2 is SVGAGI. Germline trimming cut 2 bases from V and 5 bases from J; bases unmatched to any gene: 0. This CDR3 spans 13 amino acids. The chain's CDR3 is CASSYGTGTEAFF. As DNA, the CDR3 is TGTGCCAGCAGTTACGGGACAGGGACTGAAGCTTTCTTT.

The table lists this clone with a count of one. The genes are TRBV28 and TRBJ1-6; D ambiguous. The V end lost 2 bases, the J end lost 7 bases, and 6 bases lay between the germline ends. Germline V CDR1 and CDR2: MDHEN, SYDVKM. The CDR3 consists of 13 residues. DNA of the CDR3: TGTGCCAGCAGTTTAAGTAGAAATTCACCCCTCCACTTT. Translating it yields CASSLSRNSPLHF.

The rearrangement joins TRBV30 to TRBJ2-7; the match to TRBD1 covers 7 bases. Germline lookup yields CDR1 GTSNPN and CDR2 SVGIG (reference sequence). The CDR3 is 14 amino acids. V shed 2 bases and J 6 bases; nucleotides not matched to a gene: 10. This CDR3 is CAWSPGTVVSEQYF. The DNA of the CDR3 is TGTGCCTGGAGTCCCGGGACAGTAGTCTCCGAGCAGTACTTC.

The chain uses TRBV27 and TRBJ2-7; D is possibly TRBD2 (6 bases). CDR1 and CDR2 (germline): MNHEY, SMNVEV (reference sequence). This CDR3 has 12 amino acids. The V end was cut by 3 bases, the J end by 5 bases, with 8 bases between. The CDR3: CASSFRGNEQYF. The DNA for the CDR3 is TGTGCCAGCAGTTTCCGGGGGAACGAGCAGTACTTC.

The sample holds one count of this clone. The J gene is TRBJ1-4, the V gene TRBV28, with 7 bases aligning to TRBD1. Germline loops: CDR1 MDHEN, CDR2 SYDVKM. V shed 2 bases, J shed 4 bases, and the junction held 10 bases outside the gene matches. CDR3 size: 17 residues. The CDR3: CASSLVGHRGFNEKLFF. CDR3 DNA: TGTGCCAGCAGTTTAGTAGGGCACAGGGGCTTTAATGAAAAACTGTTTTTT.

The CDR3 reads CASSVGTGNGQPQHF. DNA of the CDR3: TGTGCCAGCAGCGTAGGGACAGGGAACGGGCAGCCCCAGCATTTT. The chain has TRBV9 and TRBJ1-5; 8 bases fit TRBD1. CDR1 and CDR2 (germline): SGDLS, YYNGEE. The length of the CDR3 is 15 residues. J was trimmed by 7 bases and V by 0 bases; bases with no gene match: 6.

The chain joins TRBV6-2 or TRBV6-3 to TRBJ2-7; TRBD1 might be the D (5 bases). V was pared by 0 bases and J by 6 bases, with 15 bases between. Germline V gene lookup returns CDR1 MNHEY and CDR2 SVGEGT. This CDR3 region has 15 residues. CDR3 sequence: CASSYSPQGWFEQYF. CDR3 coding DNA: TGTGCCAGCAGTTACTCGCCCCAGGGTTGGTTCGAGCAGTACTTC.

The genes are TRBV30 and TRBJ1-3; D gene uncertain. The V end lost 8 bases, the J end lost 0 bases, and 11 bases lay between the germline ends. The CDR3 extends over 13 amino acids. CDR1 is GTSNPN and CDR2 is SVGIG in the germline V gene (reference sequence). The CDR3 nucleotides read TGTGCCAGTACAAGAATCTCTGGAAACACCATATATTTT. Translated, it gives CASTRISGNTIYF.

The chain combines TRBV24-1 with TRBJ1-5; 12 bases are a match to TRBD1. J was trimmed by 6 bases and V by 4 bases; bases with no gene match: 6. Per the germline V gene, CDR1 is KGHDR and CDR2 is SFDVKD. This CDR3 is built from 16 residues. For the CDR3, the DNA is TGTGCCACCAGTGACTCCGGGACAGGGGGCGGTCAGCCCCAGCATTTT. Translation gives CATSDSGTGGGQPQHF.

The chain has TRBV7-9 and TRBJ2-2; no definite D call. Trimming removed 2 bases from V and 5 bases from J, with 12 bases in between. The germline gives CDR1 SEHNR, CDR2 FQNEAQ (reference sequence). This CDR3 is 15 amino acids long. CDR3 region: CASSLNTAGTGELFF. The DNA for the CDR3 is TGTGCCAGCAGCTTAAATACCGCCGGGACCGGGGAGCTGTTTTTT. Together with reference TRBV7-9 and TRBJ2-2, the CDR3 gives the full variable domain: DTGVSQNPRHKITKRGQNVTFRCDPISEHNRLYWYRQTLGQGPEFLTYFQNEAQLEKSRLLSDRFSAERPKGSFSTLEIQRTEQGDSAMYLCASSLNTAGTGELFFGEGSRLTVL.

The chain employs TRBV27 and TRBJ2-7; TRBD2 matches at 9 bases. Germline V gene data show CDR1 as MNHEY and CDR2 as SMNVEV (reference sequence). The CDR3 runs to 16 residues. V gave up 5 bases and J gave up 3 bases; unmatched junction bases: 11. The CDR3 is CASSHGTSRRFYEQYF. Here the CDR3 DNA reads TGTGCCAGCAGTCACGGGACTAGCAGAAGATTCTACGAGCAGTACTTC.

The V and J genes are TRBV6-4 and TRBJ2-3; D unclear. The CDR3 contains 14 residues. V was pared by 2 bases and J by 2 bases, with 8 bases between. Germline CDR1 is MRHNA and CDR2 is SNTAGT. The CDR3 DNA is TGTGCCAGCAGTGACGGCCCCGCCACAGATACGCAGTATTTT. Translation: CASSDGPATDTQYF.

V is TRBV5-1 and J is TRBJ1-6; no firm D call. V shed 1 base and J shed 7 bases, with 9 bases lying between them. In germline, CDR1 is SGHRS, CDR2 YFSETQ. The CDR3 covers 14 residues. Here the CDR3 DNA reads TGCGCCAGCAGCTTGATTCGTCGGAATTCACCCCTCCACTTT. Its protein is CASSLIRRNSPLHF.

The chain joins TRBV28 to TRBJ2-7; 8 nucleotides agree with TRBD1. The germline V gene encodes CDR1 MDHEN and CDR2 SYDVKM. CDR3 size: 14 residues. V lost 4 bases and J lost 5; bases outside the gene matches: 7. CDR3 sequence reads: CASSYQGAFNEQYF. In nucleotides, the CDR3 is TGTGCCAGCAGTTACCAGGGGGCATTCAACGAGCAGTACTTC.

The chain has TRBV27 and TRBJ1-2; TRBD1 aligns across 7 bases. The CDR3 has 13 residues. The germline V gene has CDR1 MNHEY and CDR2 SMNVEV (reference sequence). With V trimmed by 2 bases and J by 8 bases, 5 bases remained unmatched. The CDR3 DNA reads as TGTGCCAGCAGTTTAACGACAGGGAAGGGCTACACCTTC. Residues: CASSLTTGKGYTF.